A selection of T cell receptor beta chains follows, all from one sample in a study of beta chain features in type 1 diabetes. Some clones are missing from TCRdb's copy, which holds only in-frame ones; the method was immunoSEQ multiplex PCR. Among 200,000 to 250,000 clones listed, 7.5% to 10% were seen once. The sequencing sample was made of naive CD4+ T cells from blood. The source of these receptors is a woman aged 18-29 years in good health. Both conserved end residues are trimmed from each CDR3. Each record gives: D gene, V gene, clone size, J gene, CDR3 protein. A D gene is named only where the DNA matches it firmly. Some rows mark clone size as missing; the rest say once, few, many or name a class of expanded clone.

d_call: TRBD2; v_call: TRBV6-1; clone_size: -; j_call: TRBJ2-3; cdr3_aa: ASSERVAGGPDTQY
d_call: -; v_call: TRBV19; clone_size: -; j_call: TRBJ2-2; cdr3_aa: ASSTKRRDLLWTGELF
d_call: -; v_call: TRBV18; clone_size: few; j_call: TRBJ2-7; cdr3_aa: ASSYSTGSYEQY
d_call: -; v_call: TRBV29-1; clone_size: -; j_call: TRBJ2-5; cdr3_aa: SAPPSGEETQY
d_call: TRBD2; v_call: TRBV18; clone_size: -; j_call: TRBJ2-1; cdr3_aa: ASSPTTSGRFNEQF
d_call: TRBD1; v_call: TRBV18; clone_size: -; j_call: TRBJ1-1; cdr3_aa: ASSPTPGQGGTEAF
d_call: -; v_call: TRBV7-2; clone_size: few; j_call: TRBJ2-5; cdr3_aa: ASSLGGVETQY
d_call: -; v_call: TRBV7-2; clone_size: many; j_call: TRBJ1-2; cdr3_aa: ASSFIYGYT
d_call: TRBD1; v_call: TRBV5-1; clone_size: few; j_call: TRBJ2-1; cdr3_aa: ASSPRTGYADEQF
d_call: TRBD1; v_call: TRBV19; clone_size: -; j_call: TRBJ1-2; cdr3_aa: ASSGGQGPYGYT
d_call: TRBD1; v_call: TRBV27; clone_size: -; j_call: TRBJ2-3; cdr3_aa: ASSSTTGGGDTQY
d_call: -; v_call: TRBV15; clone_size: few; j_call: TRBJ2-1; cdr3_aa: ATRQTVTSYNEQF
d_call: TRBD1; v_call: TRBV9; clone_size: -; j_call: TRBJ1-5; cdr3_aa: ASSAPPTGTGYSNQPQH
d_call: -; v_call: TRBV29-1; clone_size: many; j_call: TRBJ2-7; cdr3_aa: SGRESPTYEQY
d_call: -; v_call: TRBV4-2; clone_size: -; j_call: TRBJ1-4; cdr3_aa: ASSPATKGQVNEKLF
d_call: -; v_call: TRBV5-1; clone_size: -; j_call: TRBJ2-5; cdr3_aa: ASKREAAQETQY
d_call: TRBD2; v_call: TRBV14; clone_size: few; j_call: TRBJ2-1; cdr3_aa: ASSYLTGLGDNNEQF
d_call: -; v_call: TRBV5-4; clone_size: few; j_call: TRBJ2-5; cdr3_aa: ASSLKVTVPETQY
d_call: TRBD1; v_call: TRBV11-2; clone_size: -; j_call: TRBJ2-7; cdr3_aa: ASSVNRGLYEQY
d_call: TRBD1; v_call: TRBV7-9; clone_size: -; j_call: TRBJ1-5; cdr3_aa: ASSLVGGQGDQPQH
d_call: TRBD2; v_call: TRBV19; clone_size: many; j_call: TRBJ2-1; cdr3_aa: ASALAGIDNEQF
d_call: TRBD1; v_call: TRBV7-2; clone_size: few; j_call: TRBJ1-5; cdr3_aa: ASSLTGSGGRPQH
d_call: -; v_call: TRBV11-2; clone_size: few; j_call: TRBJ1-1; cdr3_aa: ASSPGTGGVAEAF
d_call: TRBD1; v_call: TRBV5-1; clone_size: few; j_call: TRBJ2-7; cdr3_aa: ASSLDKGGGQYEQY
d_call: -; v_call: TRBV7-3; clone_size: -; j_call: TRBJ1-4; cdr3_aa: ASSSGTTEEKLF
d_call: TRBD2; v_call: TRBV30; clone_size: -; j_call: -; cdr3_aa: AWSVLGGYEQY
d_call: -; v_call: TRBV19; clone_size: -; j_call: TRBJ1-4; cdr3_aa: ASSIRGGNEKLF
d_call: -; v_call: TRBV5-6; clone_size: few; j_call: TRBJ2-5; cdr3_aa: ASSLWAPYQETQY
d_call: TRBD1; v_call: TRBV5-4; clone_size: few; j_call: TRBJ1-1; cdr3_aa: ASSLRQGANTEAF
d_call: -; v_call: TRBV2; clone_size: -; j_call: TRBJ1-2; cdr3_aa: ASRRGNYGYT
d_call: TRBD1; v_call: TRBV11-2; clone_size: few; j_call: TRBJ2-1; cdr3_aa: ASSPRTGPYNEQF
d_call: TRBD2; v_call: TRBV6-5; clone_size: -; j_call: TRBJ2-1; cdr3_aa: ASSYSRLAGEQF
d_call: -; v_call: TRBV2; clone_size: -; j_call: TRBJ1-5; cdr3_aa: ASSPQGGNQPQH
d_call: -; v_call: TRBV4-1; clone_size: many; j_call: TRBJ1-2; cdr3_aa: ASSQGHRYGYT
d_call: TRBD2; v_call: TRBV9; clone_size: -; j_call: TRBJ2-5; cdr3_aa: ASSGEGLWETQY
d_call: -; v_call: TRBV5-1; clone_size: few; j_call: TRBJ2-7; cdr3_aa: ASSLDGRASPSEQY
d_call: TRBD1; v_call: TRBV5-1; clone_size: -; j_call: TRBJ1-6; cdr3_aa: ASSFEQGTSPLH
d_call: -; v_call: TRBV7-9; clone_size: -; j_call: TRBJ1-1; cdr3_aa: ASSSQGSGTEAF
d_call: -; v_call: TRBV28; clone_size: few; j_call: TRBJ1-2; cdr3_aa: ASSLQAFYGYT
d_call: -; v_call: TRBV25-1; clone_size: -; j_call: TRBJ2-1; cdr3_aa: ASSEIRGTSSYNEQF
d_call: TRBD2; v_call: TRBV5-1; clone_size: -; j_call: TRBJ2-5; cdr3_aa: ASSLEPRGTSGRTRETQY
d_call: TRBD2; v_call: TRBV27; clone_size: few; j_call: TRBJ2-5; cdr3_aa: ASSALAGGQETQY
d_call: -; v_call: TRBV7-9; clone_size: few; j_call: TRBJ2-7; cdr3_aa: ASQPSGVYYEQY
d_call: -; v_call: TRBV7-8; clone_size: few; j_call: TRBJ2-5; cdr3_aa: ASSLGWVTETQY
d_call: TRBD2; v_call: TRBV15; clone_size: once; j_call: TRBJ2-1; cdr3_aa: ATSGRTSGRGSSYNEQF
d_call: TRBD2; v_call: TRBV6-1; clone_size: -; j_call: TRBJ2-1; cdr3_aa: ASSALTSIFSYNEQF